Sequencing of this TCR beta chain was carried out in a study of blood T cells in healthy people across ages. Study outcomes and limitations: Diversity figures derived from one million T cells were judged to underestimate the true value.

The CDR3 is 13 amino acids. The germline CDR1 and CDR2 sequences are DFQATT and SNEGSKA (reference sequence). V dropped 0 bases and J dropped 3 bases, with 9 bases sitting between them. This clonotype was seen ten or more times. Its antigen is still unknown. Russia was home to the donors, healthy Caucasian individuals aged roughly 6 to 90. Sample-barcoded 5' priming and a J-beta primer mix drove a second PCR of about 6 to 11 cycles. Each cDNA molecule, via a template-switch adaptor with 12 random nucleotides, was tagged. Each CDR3 protein gets one entry after TCRdb re-called the 5' RACE reads with MiXCR. The repertoire holds over 500,000 distinct CDR3 sequences, with more than 45% as singletons.

Specimen: blood. The V and J genes are TRBV20-1 and TRBJ2-7; no definite D call. The TCR originated in a woman of 80 years or more in good health. CDR3 sequence (DNA): TGCAGTGCTAGAGATAGGCAGGACTACGAGCAGTACTTC. Translated: CSARDRQDYEQYF.